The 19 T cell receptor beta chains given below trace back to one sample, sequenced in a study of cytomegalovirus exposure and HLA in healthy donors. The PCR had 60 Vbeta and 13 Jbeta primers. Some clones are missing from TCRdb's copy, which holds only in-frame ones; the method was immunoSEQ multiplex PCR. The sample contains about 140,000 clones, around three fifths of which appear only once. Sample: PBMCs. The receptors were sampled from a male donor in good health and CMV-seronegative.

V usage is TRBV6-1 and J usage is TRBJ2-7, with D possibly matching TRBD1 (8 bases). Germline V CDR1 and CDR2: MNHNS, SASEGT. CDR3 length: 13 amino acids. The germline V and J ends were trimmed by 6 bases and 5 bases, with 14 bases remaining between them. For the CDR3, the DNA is TGTGCCAGCAGGATAACAGGGGGGGACGAGCAGTACTTC. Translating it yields CASRITGGDEQYF.

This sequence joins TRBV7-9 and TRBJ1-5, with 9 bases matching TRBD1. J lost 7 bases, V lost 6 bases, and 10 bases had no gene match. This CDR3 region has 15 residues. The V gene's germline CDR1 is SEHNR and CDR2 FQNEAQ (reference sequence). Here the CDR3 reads CASSLGQGHSQPQHF. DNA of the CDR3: TGTGCCAGCAGTCTCGGACAGGGGCATTCACAGCCCCAGCATTTT.

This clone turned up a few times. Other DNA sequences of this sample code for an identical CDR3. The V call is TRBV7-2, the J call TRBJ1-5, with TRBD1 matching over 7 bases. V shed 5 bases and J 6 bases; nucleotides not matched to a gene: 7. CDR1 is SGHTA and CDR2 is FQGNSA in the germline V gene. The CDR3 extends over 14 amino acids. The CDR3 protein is CASSPRQGGQPQHF. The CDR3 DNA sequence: TGTGCCAGCAGCCCACGACAGGGTGGTCAGCCCCAGCATTTT.

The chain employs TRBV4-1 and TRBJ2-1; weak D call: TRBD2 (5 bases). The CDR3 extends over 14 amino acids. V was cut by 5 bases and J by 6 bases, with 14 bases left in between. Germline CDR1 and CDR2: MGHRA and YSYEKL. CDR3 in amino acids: CASSFGQGSNEQFF. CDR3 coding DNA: TGCGCCAGCAGCTTCGGTCAAGGGAGCAATGAGCAGTTCTTC.

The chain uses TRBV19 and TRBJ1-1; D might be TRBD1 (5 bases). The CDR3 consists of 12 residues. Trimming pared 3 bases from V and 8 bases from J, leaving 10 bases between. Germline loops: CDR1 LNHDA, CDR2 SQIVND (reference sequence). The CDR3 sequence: CASSIGAREAFF. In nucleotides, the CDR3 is TGTGCCAGTAGTATTGGGGCACGGGAAGCTTTCTTT.

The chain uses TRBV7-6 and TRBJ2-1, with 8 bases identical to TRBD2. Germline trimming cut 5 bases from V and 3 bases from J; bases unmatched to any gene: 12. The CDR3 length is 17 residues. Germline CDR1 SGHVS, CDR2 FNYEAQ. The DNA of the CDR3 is TGTGCCAGCAGCCGACCCTCGGGGGGGTCGAACTACAATGAGCAGTTCTTC. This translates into CASSRPSGGSNYNEQFF.

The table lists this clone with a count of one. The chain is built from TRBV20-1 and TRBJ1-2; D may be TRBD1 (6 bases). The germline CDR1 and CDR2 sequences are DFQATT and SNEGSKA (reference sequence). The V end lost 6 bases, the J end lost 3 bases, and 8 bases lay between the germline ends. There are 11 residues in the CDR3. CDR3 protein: CSARQDYGYTF. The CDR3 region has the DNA TGCAGTGCCCGACAGGACTATGGCTACACCTTC.

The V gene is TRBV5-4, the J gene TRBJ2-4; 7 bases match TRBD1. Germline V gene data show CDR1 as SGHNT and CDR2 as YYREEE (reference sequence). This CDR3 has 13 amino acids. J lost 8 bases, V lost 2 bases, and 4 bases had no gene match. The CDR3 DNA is TGTGCCAGCAGCTTTGACAGGGCGCACATTCAGTACTTC. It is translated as CASSFDRAHIQYF.

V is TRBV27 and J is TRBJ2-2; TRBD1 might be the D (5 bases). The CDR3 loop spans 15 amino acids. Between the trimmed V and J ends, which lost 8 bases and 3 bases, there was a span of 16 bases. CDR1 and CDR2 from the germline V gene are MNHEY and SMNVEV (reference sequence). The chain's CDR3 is CASGALQGYTGELFF. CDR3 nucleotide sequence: TGTGCCAGCGGCGCTCTGCAGGGCTACACCGGGGAGCTGTTTTTT.

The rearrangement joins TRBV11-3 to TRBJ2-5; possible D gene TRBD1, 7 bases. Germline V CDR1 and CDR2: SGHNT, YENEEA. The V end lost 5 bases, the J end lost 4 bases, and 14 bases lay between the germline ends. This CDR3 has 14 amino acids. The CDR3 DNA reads TGTGCCAGCAGCCAATCAGGGGGGAGAGAGACCCAGTACTTC. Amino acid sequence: CASSQSGGRETQYF. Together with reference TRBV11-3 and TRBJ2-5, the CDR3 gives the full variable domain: EAGVVQSPRYKIIEKKQPVAFWCNPISGHNTLYWYLQNLGQGPELLIRYENEEAVDDSQLPKDRFSAERLKGVDSTLKIQPAELGDSAVYLCASSQSGGRETQYFGPGTRLLVL.

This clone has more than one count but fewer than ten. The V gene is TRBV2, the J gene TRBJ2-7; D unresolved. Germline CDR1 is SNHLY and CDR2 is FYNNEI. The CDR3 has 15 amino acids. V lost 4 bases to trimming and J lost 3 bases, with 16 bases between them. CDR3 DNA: TGTGCCAGCAGTGGTCGAGCCTCAAACGACTACGAGCAGTACTTC. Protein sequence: CASSGRASNDYEQYF.

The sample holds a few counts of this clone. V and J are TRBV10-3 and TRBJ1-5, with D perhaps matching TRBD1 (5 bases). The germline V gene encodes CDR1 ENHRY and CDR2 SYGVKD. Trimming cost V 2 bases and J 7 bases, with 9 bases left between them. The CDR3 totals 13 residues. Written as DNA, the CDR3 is TGTGCCATCAGTGAGGGTTACAGGCAGCCCCAGCATTTT. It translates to CAISEGYRQPQHF.

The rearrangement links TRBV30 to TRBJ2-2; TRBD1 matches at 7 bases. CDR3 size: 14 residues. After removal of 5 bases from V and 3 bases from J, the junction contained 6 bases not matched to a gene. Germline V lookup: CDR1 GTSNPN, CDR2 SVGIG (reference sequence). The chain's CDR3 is CAWSRGLDTGELFF. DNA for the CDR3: TGTGCCTGGTCGAGGGGGCTCGACACCGGGGAGCTGTTTTTT.

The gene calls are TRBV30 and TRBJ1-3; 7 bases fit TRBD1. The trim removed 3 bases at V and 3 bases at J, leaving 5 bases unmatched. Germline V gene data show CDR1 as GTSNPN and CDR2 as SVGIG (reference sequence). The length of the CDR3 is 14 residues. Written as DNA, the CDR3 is TGTGCCTGGAGGAAACAGGGGTATGGAAACACCATATATTTT. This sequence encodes CAWRKQGYGNTIYF.

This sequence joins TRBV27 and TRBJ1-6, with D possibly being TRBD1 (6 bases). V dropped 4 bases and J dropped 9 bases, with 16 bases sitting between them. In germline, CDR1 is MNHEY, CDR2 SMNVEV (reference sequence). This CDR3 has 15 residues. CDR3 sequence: CASSWAGAPSSPLHF. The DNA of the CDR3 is TGTGCCAGCAGTTGGGCAGGGGCACCCAGTTCACCCCTCCACTTT.

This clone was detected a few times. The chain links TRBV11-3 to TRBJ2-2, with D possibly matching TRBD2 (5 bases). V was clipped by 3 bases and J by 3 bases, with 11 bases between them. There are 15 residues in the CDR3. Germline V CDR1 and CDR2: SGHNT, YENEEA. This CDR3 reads CASSFERGHTGELFF. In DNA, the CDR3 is TGTGCCAGCAGCTTTGAACGGGGTCACACCGGGGAGCTGTTTTTT. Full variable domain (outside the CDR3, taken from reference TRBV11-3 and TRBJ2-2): EAGVVQSPRYKIIEKKQPVAFWCNPISGHNTLYWYLQNLGQGPELLIRYENEEAVDDSQLPKDRFSAERLKGVDSTLKIQPAELGDSAVYLCASSFERGHTGELFFGEGSRLTVL.

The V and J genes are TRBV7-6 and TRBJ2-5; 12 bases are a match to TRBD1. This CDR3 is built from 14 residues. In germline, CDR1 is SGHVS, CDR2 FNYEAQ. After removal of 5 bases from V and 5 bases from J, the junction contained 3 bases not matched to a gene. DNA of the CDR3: TGTGCCAGCAGCCGGGACAGGGGGCGGGAGACCCAGTACTTC. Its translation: CASSRDRGRETQYF.

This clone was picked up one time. The CDR3: CASSWGQGTNSPLHF. The CDR3 region has the DNA TGTGCCAGCAGTTGGGGACAGGGCACTAATTCACCCCTCCACTTT. The chain carries TRBV28 and TRBJ1-6, with 9 bases matching TRBD1. CDR3 length: 15 residues. V lost 4 bases and J lost 6; bases outside the gene matches: 4. The germline V gene encodes CDR1 MDHEN and CDR2 SYDVKM. The variable domain in full, completed from reference TRBV28 and TRBJ1-6, reads DVKVTQSSRYLVKRTGEKVFLECVQDMDHENMFWYRQDPGLGLRLIYFSYDVKMKEKGDIPEGYSVSREKKERFSLILESASTNQTSMYLCASSWGQGTNSPLHFGNGTRLTVT.

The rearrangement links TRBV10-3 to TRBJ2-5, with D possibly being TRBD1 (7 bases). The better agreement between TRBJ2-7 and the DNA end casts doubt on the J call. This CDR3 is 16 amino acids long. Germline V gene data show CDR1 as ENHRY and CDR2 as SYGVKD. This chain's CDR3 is CAISELQEGAYYEQYF. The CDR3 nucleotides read TGTGCCATCAGTGAGTTGCAGGAGGGGGCTTACTACGAGCAGTACTTC.